The present entry profiles one TCR beta chain with its context. The CDR3 contains 13 residues. The germline CDR1 and CDR2 sequences are SGHRS and YFSETQ. Trimming shortened V by 1 base and J by 12 bases, and 16 bases separated the two germline ends. This sample is part of a study of blood T cells in healthy people across ages. Study summary: With template switching, about one barcoded beta molecule was captured per two T cells.

A second PCR of about 7 to 12 cycles used a sample-barcoded 5' primer and a J-beta primer mix. TCRdb processed the 5' RACE reads anew with MiXCR; each CDR3 protein has one entry. The data hold around 1.5 million distinct CDR3 sequences, with 55% to 75% observed a single time. Caucasian individuals from Russia who were healthy and aged roughly 6 to 100 acted as donors. Total RNA was isolated from each sample in quantities of at least 6 micrograms. Source material: blood. The clonotype was recovered from a man younger than 35 in good health. The chain has TRBV5-1 and TRBJ2-5; D possibly corresponds to TRBD1 (7 bases). CDR3 nucleotides: TGCGCCAGCAGCTTGTACAGGGGAAGGGAGGAGTACTTC. This encodes CASSLYRGREEYF.